A selection of T cell receptor beta chains follows, all from one sample in a study of blood T cells in healthy people across ages. TCRdb re-analysed the 5' RACE reads in MiXCR, keeping a single row per CDR3 protein. The table shows some 670,000 distinct CDR3 sequences, with approximately 52% occurring only once. Sequenced: blood. The receptors were gathered from an elderly woman in good health. Each CDR3 is given with its conserved first and last residue. Fields, in order: J gene, D gene, clone size, V gene, CDR3 DNA, CDR3 protein. A D gene is named only where the DNA matches it firmly. The size of a clone is reported for some rows only, either as once, few or many, or as a class for expanded clones.

J: TRBJ2-5; D: -; size: -; V: TRBV12-3/TRBV12-4; DNA: TGTGCCAGCAGTTTACAGGGATTGGGGAAGACCCAGTACTTC; CDR3: CASSLQGLGKTQYF
J: TRBJ2-5; D: -; size: -; V: TRBV5-1; DNA: TGCGCCAGCTGCTTAGGCGATCCAGTTGATGAGCAGTACTTC; CDR3: CASCLGDPVDEQYF
J: TRBJ1-1; D: -; size: -; V: TRBV7-9; DNA: TGTGCCAGCAGCTTACGGGGGGGCGTACACACTGAAGCTTTCTTT; CDR3: CASSLRGGVHTEAFF
J: TRBJ1-6; D: TRBD1; size: many; V: TRBV6-6; DNA: TGTGCCAGCAGTTACTCGACAGGGAGCTCCTATAATTCACCCCTCCACTTT; CDR3: CASSYSTGSSYNSPLHF
J: TRBJ2-3; D: TRBD1; size: -; V: TRBV2; DNA: TGTGCCAGCATAAGACAGGGATTCGGCACAGATACGCAGTATTTT; CDR3: CASIRQGFGTDTQYF
J: TRBJ2-5; D: -; size: many; V: TRBV10-3; DNA: TGTGCCATCAGTGAGCCAAGGGCCGTACAAGAGACCCAGTACTTC; CDR3: CAISEPRAVQETQYF
J: TRBJ2-1; D: TRBD2; size: -; V: TRBV5-6; DNA: TGTGCCAGCAGCCACGGACTAGCGAGTTACTACAATGAGCAGTTCTTC; CDR3: CASSHGLASYYNEQFF
J: TRBJ2-1; D: -; size: -; V: TRBV20-1; DNA: TGCAGTGCTTACGACAGCTCCTACAATGAGCAGTTCTTC; CDR3: CSAYDSSYNEQFF
J: TRBJ2-1; D: TRBD2; size: few; V: TRBV6-6; DNA: TGTGCCAGCAAGGTAGCGGGCCTCTACAATGAGCAGTTCTTC; CDR3: CASKVAGLYNEQFF
J: TRBJ2-3; D: TRBD2; size: many; V: TRBV7-9; DNA: TGTGCCAGCAGTTTTGCGGGGGGGCCGGGAGATACGCAGTATTTT; CDR3: CASSFAGGPGDTQYF
J: TRBJ1-5; D: -; size: -; V: TRBV5-5; DNA: TGTGCCAGCAGCTTGGAGGGGTCAACGTCAGGGGCCCAGCATTTT; CDR3: CASSLEGSTSGAQHF
J: TRBJ2-1; D: TRBD1; size: few; V: TRBV5-1; DNA: TGCGCCAGCAGCACTCGGACAGGGCAAACCTACAATGAGCAGTTCTTC; CDR3: CASSTRTGQTYNEQFF
J: TRBJ2-7; D: -; size: -; V: TRBV3-1; DNA: TGTGCCAGCAGCCCTCCGGGAGACGAGCAGTACTTC; CDR3: CASSPPGDEQYF
J: TRBJ2-7; D: -; size: -; V: TRBV2; DNA: TGTGCCAGCAGTGATTTTCCAGGGAGCGAGCAGTACTTC; CDR3: CASSDFPGSEQYF
J: TRBJ1-1; D: -; size: -; V: TRBV7-9; DNA: TGTGCCAGCAGCTTACAGGGGCTTTCGAACACTGAAGCTTTCTTT; CDR3: CASSLQGLSNTEAFF
J: TRBJ2-5; D: -; size: many; V: TRBV5-4; DNA: TGTGCCAGCAGCGACCAACGGTTCCAAGAGACCCAGTACTTC; CDR3: CASSDQRFQETQYF
J: TRBJ2-3; D: -; size: -; V: TRBV14; DNA: TGTGCCAGCAGCCAAGTCCAGTCCCGGGCCACAGATACGCAGTATTTT; CDR3: CASSQVQSRATDTQYF
J: TRBJ2-7; D: TRBD2; size: -; V: TRBV27; DNA: TGTGCCAGCAGTTTAATGCCCCGGGGGGGAGAAGTAACCTACGAGCAGTACTTC; CDR3: CASSLMPRGGEVTYEQYF
J: TRBJ1-1; D: -; size: -; V: TRBV4-2; DNA: TGTGCCAGCAGCCAAGGGGAACAGGTCCCGAACACTGAAGCTTTCTTT; CDR3: CASSQGEQVPNTEAFF
J: TRBJ1-2; D: TRBD1; size: few; V: TRBV20-1; DNA: TGCAGTGCCCAGACAGGGTTCGGCTACACCTTC; CDR3: CSAQTGFGYTF
J: TRBJ1-5; D: -; size: few; V: TRBV12-3/TRBV12-4; DNA: TGTGCCAGCACTTCCGGGACGGGGAATTATCAGCCCCAGCATTTT; CDR3: CASTSGTGNYQPQHF
J: TRBJ1-5; D: TRBD1; size: -; V: TRBV5-1; DNA: TGCGCCAGCAGCTACGACGGACAGGAGTGGCCCCAGCATTTT; CDR3: CASSYDGQEWPQHF
J: TRBJ1-2; D: -; size: once; V: TRBV7-9; DNA: TGTGCCAGCAGCACGGAATACAGGGCAGAGGGCTACACCTTC; CDR3: CASSTEYRAEGYTF
J: TRBJ1-4; D: TRBD1; size: -; V: TRBV5-1; DNA: TGCGCCAGCAGCGGGGGACAGGGAGCCTTTGAAAAACTGTTTTTT; CDR3: CASSGGQGAFEKLFF
J: TRBJ1-5; D: -; size: few; V: TRBV12-3/TRBV12-4; DNA: TGTGCCAGCAGTTTAGGGGGACTTGTGCAGCCCCAGCATTTT; CDR3: CASSLGGLVQPQHF
J: TRBJ2-1; D: -; size: -; V: TRBV15; DNA: TGTGCCACCAGCATATACAATGAGCAGTTCTTC; CDR3: CATSIYNEQFF
J: TRBJ2-2; D: -; size: -; V: TRBV7-9; DNA: TGTGCCGTAGAAGTTCCGGATGACACCGGGGAGCTGTTTTTT; CDR3: CAVEVPDDTGELFF
J: TRBJ2-1; D: -; size: many; V: TRBV12-3/TRBV12-4; DNA: TGTGCCAGCACGGCCCCAGGGGTGAGGAATGAGCAGTTCTTC; CDR3: CASTAPGVRNEQFF
J: TRBJ1-6; D: TRBD1; size: -; V: TRBV27; DNA: TGTGCCAGCCAAGAGGACAGGATTAATTCACCCCTCCACTTT; CDR3: CASQEDRINSPLHF
J: TRBJ2-2; D: -; size: many; V: TRBV5-1; DNA: TGCGCCAGCGGTCACGAAGCGGGTACCGGGGAGCTGTTTTTT; CDR3: CASGHEAGTGELFF
J: TRBJ1-6; D: TRBD1; size: -; V: TRBV2; DNA: TGTGCCAGCAGAGTCGGGACAGACAATAATTCACCCCTCCACTTT; CDR3: CASRVGTDNNSPLHF
J: TRBJ1-2; D: -; size: -; V: TRBV20-1; DNA: TGCAGTGCTAACGGGGTAGGGAACGTCTATGGCTACACCTTC; CDR3: CSANGVGNVYGYTF
J: TRBJ2-3; D: TRBD2; size: -; V: TRBV24-1; DNA: TGTGCCACCAGTGATTTGTCGTCGACTAGCGGGAGTATAGATACGCAGTATTTT; CDR3: CATSDLSSTSGSIDTQYF
J: TRBJ1-2; D: TRBD1; size: few; V: TRBV7-9; DNA: TGTGCCAGCAGCTCACAGGGGGCGCGGGGCTACACCTTC; CDR3: CASSSQGARGYTF
J: TRBJ2-3; D: -; size: -; V: TRBV20-1; DNA: TGCAGTGCTATAAGGGCTCCCCTAACGGATACGCAGTATTTT; CDR3: CSAIRAPLTDTQYF
J: TRBJ1-4; D: TRBD1; size: -; V: TRBV28; DNA: TGTGCCAGCACCTCCACGGACAGGGCGGCTGAAAAACTGTTTTTT; CDR3: CASTSTDRAAEKLFF
J: TRBJ1-6; D: -; size: many; V: TRBV6-6; DNA: TGTGCCACCCAAGCGGGCAGCTATAATTCACCCCTCCACTTT; CDR3: CATQAGSYNSPLHF
J: TRBJ1-4; D: -; size: -; V: TRBV6-5; DNA: TGTGCCAGCAGGCCCATAGCGACTAATGAAAAACTGTTTTTT; CDR3: CASRPIATNEKLFF
J: TRBJ1-4; D: -; size: -; V: TRBV21-1; DNA: TGTGCCAGCAGCCCCCGCGGCCACCGGGGGGAAAAACTGTTTTTT; CDR3: CASSPRGHRGEKLFF
J: TRBJ1-2; D: -; size: -; V: TRBV9; DNA: TGTGCCAGCAGCGTAGGGGGAGAGTATGGCTACACCTTC; CDR3: CASSVGGEYGYTF
J: TRBJ2-1; D: -; size: few; V: TRBV20-1; DNA: TGCAGTGGACTGCCCGGGGCCTACAATGAGCAGTTCTTC; CDR3: CSGLPGAYNEQFF
J: TRBJ1-1; D: -; size: -; V: TRBV28; DNA: TGTGCCAGCAGTTCCTGGGGGGGGTACACTGAAGCTTTCTTT; CDR3: CASSSWGGYTEAFF
J: TRBJ1-2; D: -; size: -; V: TRBV7-9; DNA: TGTGCCAGCAGCTTCCAGGGAGGCGGCCTCTATGGCTACACCTTC; CDR3: CASSFQGGGLYGYTF
J: TRBJ2-3; D: TRBD2; size: once; V: TRBV7-2; DNA: TGTGCCAGCAGCCCCCGGGGAGGGAGGGTATATACGCAGTATTTT; CDR3: CASSPRGGRVYTQYF
J: TRBJ2-3; D: -; size: -; V: TRBV2; DNA: TGTGCCAGCAGTGACGAGGGGCAGGGGTTAGATACGCAGTATTTT; CDR3: CASSDEGQGLDTQYF
J: TRBJ2-5; D: -; size: few; V: TRBV12-3/TRBV12-4; DNA: TGTGCCAGCAGTTTAAGGGTTCTCAGGGACTCCTACAATGAGCAGTACTTC; CDR3: CASSLRVLRDSYNEQYF
J: TRBJ1-1; D: TRBD1; size: -; V: TRBV29-1; DNA: TGCAGCGGCGCACAGGGGCGGGGCACTGAAGCTTTCTTT; CDR3: CSGAQGRGTEAFF
J: TRBJ2-3; D: -; size: -; V: TRBV7-3; DNA: TGTGCCAGCAGCTTAAGAGGGGCTAGTCTTCACACAGATACGCAGTATTTT; CDR3: CASSLRGASLHTDTQYF
J: TRBJ2-7; D: -; size: many; V: TRBV27; DNA: TGTGCCAGCAGTTCCTCCCCTGGAGCGACCTACGAGCAGTACTTC; CDR3: CASSSSPGATYEQYF
J: TRBJ2-7; D: -; size: few; V: TRBV7-9; DNA: TGTGCCAGCAGCTTAGAGTCCCACAGGCAGTACTTC; CDR3: CASSLESHRQYF
J: TRBJ2-3; D: -; size: few; V: TRBV7-7; DNA: TGTGCCAGCAGCGAAGGCCAGGGTGTGTTGGATACGCAGTATTTT; CDR3: CASSEGQGVLDTQYF
J: TRBJ2-5; D: -; size: -; V: TRBV3-1; DNA: TGTGCCAGCAGCCAAGAATGGTCTAGCAGCGAGACCCAGTACTTC; CDR3: CASSQEWSSSETQYF
J: TRBJ2-3; D: -; size: -; V: TRBV9; DNA: TGTGCCAGCAGCGCCACCGGGACTCCCTACTCAGATACGCAGTATTTT; CDR3: CASSATGTPYSDTQYF
J: TRBJ2-1; D: -; size: many; V: TRBV29-1; DNA: TGCAGCGCCGAGCGGTACTCCTACAATGAGCAGTTCTTC; CDR3: CSAERYSYNEQFF
J: TRBJ2-4; D: TRBD2; size: -; V: TRBV5-1; DNA: TGCGCCGGCAGCATCGGGACTAGCGGGGGGTCGGAGCAGTACTTC; CDR3: CAGSIGTSGGSEQYF
J: TRBJ2-3; D: -; size: few; V: TRBV18; DNA: TGTGCCAGCTCAAGCGACCCCACAGATACGCAGTATTTT; CDR3: CASSSDPTDTQYF
J: TRBJ2-3; D: TRBD2; size: many; V: TRBV7-3; DNA: TGTGCCAGCAGCGGGACTAGCGGGGGTGTCGATACGCAGTATTTT; CDR3: CASSGTSGGVDTQYF
J: TRBJ2-3; D: TRBD2; size: once; V: TRBV9; DNA: TGTGCCAGCAGCCCGAGGACTAGCGGGGGGCCGAGGAATACGCAGTATTTT; CDR3: CASSPRTSGGPRNTQYF
J: TRBJ2-1; D: TRBD2; size: many; V: TRBV5-1; DNA: TGCGCCAGCAGCCGACGGGAGGCCTCTCACAATGAGCAGTTCTTC; CDR3: CASSRREASHNEQFF
J: TRBJ2-1; D: TRBD2; size: many; V: TRBV10-3; DNA: TGTGCCATCAGTGGTTCGGGGGGTCAGGGTAATAATGAGCAGTTCTTC; CDR3: CAISGSGGQGNNEQFF